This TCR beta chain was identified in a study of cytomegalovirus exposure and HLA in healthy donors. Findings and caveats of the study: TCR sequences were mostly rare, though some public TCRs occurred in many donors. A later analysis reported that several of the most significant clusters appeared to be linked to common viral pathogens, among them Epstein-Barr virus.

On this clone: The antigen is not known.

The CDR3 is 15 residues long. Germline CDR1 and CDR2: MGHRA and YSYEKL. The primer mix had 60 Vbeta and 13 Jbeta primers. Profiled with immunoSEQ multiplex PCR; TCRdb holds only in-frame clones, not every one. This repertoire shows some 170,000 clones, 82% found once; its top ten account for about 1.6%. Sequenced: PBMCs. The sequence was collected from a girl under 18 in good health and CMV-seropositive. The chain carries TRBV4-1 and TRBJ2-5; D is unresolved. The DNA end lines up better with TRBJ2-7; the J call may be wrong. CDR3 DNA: TGCGCCAGCAGCCAAGTTGTGACAAGTTCCTACGAGCAGTACTTC. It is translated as CASSQVVTSSYEQYF.